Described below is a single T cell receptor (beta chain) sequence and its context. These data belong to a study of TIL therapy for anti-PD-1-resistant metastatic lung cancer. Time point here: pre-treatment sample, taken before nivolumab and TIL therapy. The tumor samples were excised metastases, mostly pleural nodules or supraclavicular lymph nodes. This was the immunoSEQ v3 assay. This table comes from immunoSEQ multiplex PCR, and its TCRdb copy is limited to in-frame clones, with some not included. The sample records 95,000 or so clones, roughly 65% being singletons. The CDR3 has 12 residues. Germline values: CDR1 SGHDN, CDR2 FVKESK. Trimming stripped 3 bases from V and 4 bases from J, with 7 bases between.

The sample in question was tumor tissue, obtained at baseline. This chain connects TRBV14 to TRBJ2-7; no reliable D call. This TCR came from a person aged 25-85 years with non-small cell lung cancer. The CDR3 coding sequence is TGTGCCAGCAGCCATCGAGCTTACGAGCAGTACTTC. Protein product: CASSHRAYEQYF.